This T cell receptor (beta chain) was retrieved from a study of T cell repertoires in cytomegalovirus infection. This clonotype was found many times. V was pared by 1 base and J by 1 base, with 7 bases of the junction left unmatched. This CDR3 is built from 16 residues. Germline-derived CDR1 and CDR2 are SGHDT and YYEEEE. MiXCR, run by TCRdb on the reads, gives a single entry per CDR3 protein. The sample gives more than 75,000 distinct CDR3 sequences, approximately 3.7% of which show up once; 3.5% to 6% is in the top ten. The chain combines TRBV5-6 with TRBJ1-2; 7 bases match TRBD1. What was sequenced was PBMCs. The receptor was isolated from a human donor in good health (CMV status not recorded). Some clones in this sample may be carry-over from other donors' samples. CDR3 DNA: TGTGCCAGCAGCTTGCCGACCGGGACAGATAACTATGGCTACACCTTC. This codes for CASSLPTGTDNYGYTF.